The clone carrying this TCR beta chain appeared a single time. Its antigen is unknown. The data were taken from a study of tumor-infiltrating lymphocytes in localized non-small cell lung cancer. Regarding the study as a whole: TCR sequencing covered a subset of patients with enough tissue.

Repertoires were generated with immunoSEQ multiplex PCR, while TCRdb's copy carries only in-frame clones and drops some. The table shows roughly 13,000 clones, with more than 65% occurring only once. The CDR3 totals 13 residues. The ends were cut back, 4 bases at V and 4 bases at J, with 11 bases in the middle. From germline, CDR1 is SGHKS and CDR2 YYEKEE (reference sequence). The chain carries TRBV5-5 and TRBJ2-5; weak D call: TRBD1 (6 bases). The TCR comes from a human donor with non-small cell lung cancer. The sample was lung tumor tissue. CDR3 region: CASSPRGGETQYF. The CDR3 DNA sequence: TGTGCCAGCAGCCCCAGGGGCGGAGAGACCCAGTACTTC.